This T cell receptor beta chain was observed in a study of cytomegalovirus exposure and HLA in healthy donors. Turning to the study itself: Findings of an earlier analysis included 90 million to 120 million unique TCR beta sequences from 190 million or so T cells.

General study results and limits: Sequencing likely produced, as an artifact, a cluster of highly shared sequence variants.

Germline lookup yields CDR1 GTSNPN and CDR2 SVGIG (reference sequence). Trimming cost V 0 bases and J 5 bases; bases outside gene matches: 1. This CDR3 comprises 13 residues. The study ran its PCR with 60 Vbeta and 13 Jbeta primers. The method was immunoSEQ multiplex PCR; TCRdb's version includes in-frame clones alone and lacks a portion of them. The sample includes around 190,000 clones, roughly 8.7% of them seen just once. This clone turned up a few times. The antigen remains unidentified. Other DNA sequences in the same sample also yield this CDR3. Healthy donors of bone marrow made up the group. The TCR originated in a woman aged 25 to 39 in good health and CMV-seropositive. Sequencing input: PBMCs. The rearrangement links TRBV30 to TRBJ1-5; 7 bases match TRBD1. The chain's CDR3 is CAWSVQGDQPQHF. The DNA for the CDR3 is TGTGCCTGGAGTGTCCAGGGGGATCAGCCCCAGCATTTT.